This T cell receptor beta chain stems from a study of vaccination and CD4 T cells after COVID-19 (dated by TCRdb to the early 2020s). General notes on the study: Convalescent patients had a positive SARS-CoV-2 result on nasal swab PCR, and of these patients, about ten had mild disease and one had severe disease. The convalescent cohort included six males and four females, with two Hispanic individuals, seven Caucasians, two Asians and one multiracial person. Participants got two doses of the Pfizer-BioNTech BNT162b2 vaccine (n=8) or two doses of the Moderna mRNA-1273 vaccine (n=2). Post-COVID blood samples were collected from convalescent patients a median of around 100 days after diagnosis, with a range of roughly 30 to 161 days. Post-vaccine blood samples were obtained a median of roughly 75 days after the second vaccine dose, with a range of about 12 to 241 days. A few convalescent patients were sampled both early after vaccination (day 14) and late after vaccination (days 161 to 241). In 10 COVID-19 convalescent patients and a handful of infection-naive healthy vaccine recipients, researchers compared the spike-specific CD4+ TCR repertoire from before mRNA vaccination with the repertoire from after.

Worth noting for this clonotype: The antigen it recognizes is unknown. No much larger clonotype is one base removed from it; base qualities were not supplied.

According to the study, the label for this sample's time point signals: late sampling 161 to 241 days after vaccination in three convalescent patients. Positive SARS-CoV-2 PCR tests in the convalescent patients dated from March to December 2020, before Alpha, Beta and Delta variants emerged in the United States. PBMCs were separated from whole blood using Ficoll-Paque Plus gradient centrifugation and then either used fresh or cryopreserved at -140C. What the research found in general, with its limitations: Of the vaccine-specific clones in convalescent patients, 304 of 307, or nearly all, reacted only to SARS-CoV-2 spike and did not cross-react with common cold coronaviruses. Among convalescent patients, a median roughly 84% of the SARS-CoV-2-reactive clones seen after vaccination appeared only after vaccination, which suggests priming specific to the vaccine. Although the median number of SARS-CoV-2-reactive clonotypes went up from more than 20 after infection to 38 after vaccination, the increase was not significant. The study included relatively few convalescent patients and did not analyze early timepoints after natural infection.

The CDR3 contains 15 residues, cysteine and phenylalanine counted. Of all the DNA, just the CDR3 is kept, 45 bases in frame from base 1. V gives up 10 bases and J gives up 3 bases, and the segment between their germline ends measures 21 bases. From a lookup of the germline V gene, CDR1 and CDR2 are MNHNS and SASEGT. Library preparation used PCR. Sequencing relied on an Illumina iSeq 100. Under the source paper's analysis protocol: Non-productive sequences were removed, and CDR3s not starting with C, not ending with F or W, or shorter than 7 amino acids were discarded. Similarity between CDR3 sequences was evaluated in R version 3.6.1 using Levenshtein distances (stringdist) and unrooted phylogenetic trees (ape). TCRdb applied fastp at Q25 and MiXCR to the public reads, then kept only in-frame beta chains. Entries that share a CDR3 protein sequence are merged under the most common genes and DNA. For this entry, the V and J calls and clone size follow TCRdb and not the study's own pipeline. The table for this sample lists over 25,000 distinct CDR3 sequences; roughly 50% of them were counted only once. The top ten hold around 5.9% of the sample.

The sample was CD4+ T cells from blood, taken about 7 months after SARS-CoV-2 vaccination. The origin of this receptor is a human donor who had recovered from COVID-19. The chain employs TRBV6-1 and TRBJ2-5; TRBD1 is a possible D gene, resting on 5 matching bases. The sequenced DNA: TGTGCCACCTCGCGACCACCGACAGACAAAGAGACCCAGTACTTC. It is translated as CATSRPPTDKETQYF.